This T cell receptor (beta chain) was retrieved from a study of cytomegalovirus exposure and HLA in healthy donors. Study conclusions and caveats: With later analysis, a missense DCLRE1C variant became linked to TCR beta V- and J-gene trimming. Investigators reported some 150 TCR beta chains as tied to cytomegalovirus. Owing to their indistinguishability, certain V segments, notably TRBV6-2 and TRBV6-3, were excluded.

It was with 60 Vbeta and 13 Jbeta primers that the PCR ran. Only in-frame clones appear in the TCRdb table, and some are missing; sequencing was by immunoSEQ multiplex PCR. Of about 98,000 clones in the sample, less than 70% were seen once. The length of the CDR3 is 16 residues. Germline CDR1 SGHVS, CDR2 FNYEAQ. V was cut by 5 bases and J by 6 bases, with 20 bases left in between. This clone was counted a single time. The target antigen is unknown. Each donor was nominally healthy when sampled (though unrecorded immune exposures were likely). The rearrangement joins TRBV7-6 to TRBJ1-5; no clear D gene. Sequencing was carried out using PBMCs. This sequence was found in a female donor in good health and CMV-seronegative. CDR3 sequence reads: CASSLSPDSPGQPQHF. Here the CDR3 DNA reads TGTGCCAGCAGCCTATCCCCGGACTCACCCGGTCAGCCCCAGCATTTT.